This is a list of T cell receptor beta chains from one sample in a study of CD8 T cells in Susac syndrome. MiXCR, applied by TCRdb to the immunoSEQ multiplex PCR reads, yields one record per CDR3 protein. The sample has 150,000 or so distinct CDR3 sequences, 90% to 95% seen once. The specimen was CD4+ T cells from PBMCs. The receptors were sampled from a human donor in good health. Both conserved end residues are part of each CDR3. Each record gives: D gene, V gene, J gene, clone size, CDR3 DNA, CDR3 protein. The D gene is left open where the match is weak. A clone size is listed for some rows: how often the clone was seen (once, few, many), or a class if it is expanded.

.,TRBV14,TRBJ2-7,.,TGTGCCAGCAGCCAAGATTGGGAAGACGAGCAGTACTTC,CASSQDWEDEQYF
.,TRBV23-1,TRBJ1-2,.,TGCGCCGGAACAGGGACCTATGGCTACACCTTC,CAGTGTYGYTF
TRBD1,TRBV2,TRBJ1-4,.,TGTGCCAGCAGGGGGACAGGGGTCGAAAAACTGTTTTTT,CASRGTGVEKLFF
.,TRBV9,TRBJ1-3,.,TGTGCCAGCAGCGTAGAGCACAGGGCACCATCACTCTCTGGAAACACCATATATTTT,CASSVEHRAPSLSGNTIYF
TRBD2,TRBV24-1,TRBJ2-1,once,TGTGCCACCAGTGCTAGCGGCCAATACAATGAGCAGTTCTTC,CATSASGQYNEQFF
.,TRBV19,TRBJ1-1,.,TGTGCCAGTTCGAATCAGGGGAACACTGAAGCTTTCTTT,CASSNQGNTEAFF
TRBD2,TRBV4-1,TRBJ2-2,.,TGCGCCAGCAGCCAAGTCGGACTAGACACCGGGGAGCTGTTTTTT,CASSQVGLDTGELFF
.,TRBV6-2/TRBV6-3,TRBJ1-5,.,TGTGCCAGCAGTACAGAACAGGGTTGGCAGCCCCAGCATTTT,CASSTEQGWQPQHF
.,TRBV5-1,TRBJ1-1,.,TGCGCCAGCAGCCTGGGGGCGGCAGCTCCAAACATGAACACTGAAGCTTTCTTT,CASSLGAAAPNMNTEAFF
TRBD2,TRBV3-1,TRBJ2-1,.,TGTGCCAGCAGCCTATCTGGGGCTAGCGGTAAAAATGAGCAGTTCTTC,CASSLSGASGKNEQFF
.,TRBV12-3/TRBV12-4,TRBJ2-7,.,TGTGCCAGCAGTTTAAGGCGCGGGACAACCTACGAGCAGTACTTC,CASSLRRGTTYEQYF
TRBD1,TRBV7-9,TRBJ2-7,.,TGTGCCAGCAGCTACAGGGGCGGTTCCTACGAGCAGTACTTC,CASSYRGGSYEQYF
.,TRBV29-1,TRBJ2-3,.,TGCAGCGTGACCCCTTCCCGGCAGACGGGTGGTACGCAGTATTTT,CSVTPSRQTGGTQYF
TRBD2,TRBV20-1,TRBJ2-1,.,TGCAGTGCTAGAGATCCGGGACTAGGGAATTTTGGTGAGCAGTTCTTC,CSARDPGLGNFGEQFF
TRBD1,TRBV6-2/TRBV6-3,TRBJ1-4,.,TGTGCCAGCAGCAATCGACAGGGGGGAAAACTGTTTTTT,CASSNRQGGKLFF
.,TRBV7-2,TRBJ1-6,.,TGTGCCAGCAGCTTTAGCAGGGCCGGCTCACCCCTCCACTTT,CASSFSRAGSPLHF
TRBD1,TRBV14,TRBJ1-2,.,TGTGCCAGCAGCCGCTGGACAGGGGATGGCTACACCTTC,CASSRWTGDGYTF
.,TRBV13,TRBJ1-6,.,TGTGCCAGCAGCTTAAAAGGGGTGTCCTATAATTCACCCCTCCACTTT,CASSLKGVSYNSPLHF
TRBD2,TRBV6-5,TRBJ2-3,.,TGTGCCAGCCACTTAGCGGGAGGGTCAGATACGCAGTATTTT,CASHLAGGSDTQYF
.,TRBV7-9,TRBJ2-7,once,TGTGCCAGCGGCCCGTGGGCAGGCCTCGAGCAGTACTTC,CASGPWAGLEQYF
TRBD2,TRBV3-1,TRBJ2-7,.,TGTGCCAGCAGCCCCGCGGACGGGAGGCACGAGCAGTACTTC,CASSPADGRHEQYF
.,TRBV2,TRBJ2-5,.,TGTGCCAGCCGGGATTTGCGAGAGACCCAGTACTTC,CASRDLRETQYF
.,TRBV7-9,TRBJ2-2,.,TGTGCCAGCAGCCCCGGGACAACTGCGAACACCGGGGAGCTGTTTTTT,CASSPGTTANTGELFF
.,TRBV24-1,TRBJ1-1,.,TGTGCCACCAGTGATTCGGGGGGTTCGAACACTGAAGCTTTCTTT,CATSDSGGSNTEAFF
.,TRBV2,TRBJ1-2,.,TGTGCCAGCAATCCGGGGACTTCCCATGGCTACACCTTC,CASNPGTSHGYTF
.,TRBV30,TRBJ2-4,.,TGTGCCTCCGACGGGTTTGTCAAAAACATTCAGTACTTC,CASDGFVKNIQYF
TRBD2,TRBV20-1,TRBJ2-1,.,TGCAGTGCTCCCGGGACTAGCGGGAGGGTGTTAGGGAATGAGCAGTTCTTC,CSAPGTSGRVLGNEQFF
TRBD1,TRBV5-1,TRBJ2-1,.,TGCGCCAGCAGCCCGGGACAGATCAATGAGCAGTTCTTC,CASSPGQINEQFF
TRBD2,TRBV20-1,TRBJ2-3,.,TGCAGTGCTCGACCGGGACTAGCGGGAAGGGGAGATACGCAGTATTTT,CSARPGLAGRGDTQYF
.,TRBV30,TRBJ1-1,once,TGTGCCTGGACCGTCGGGGGGGGTGGCACTGAAGCTTTCTTT,CAWTVGGGGTEAFF
.,TRBV12-3/TRBV12-4,TRBJ2-3,.,TGTGCCAGCAGTTTCCGAAGGGGGGGGTCGGTTACAGATACGCAGTATTTT,CASSFRRGGSVTDTQYF
.,TRBV6-2/TRBV6-3,TRBJ2-7,.,TGTGCTGCGAGCCAGGACCTGGCCTACGAGCAGTACTTC,CAASQDLAYEQYF
TRBD1,TRBV7-2,TRBJ2-7,.,TGTGCCAGCAGCTTAGGGGGGACAGGATACGAGCAGTACTTC,CASSLGGTGYEQYF
TRBD2,TRBV12-3/TRBV12-4,TRBJ2-1,.,TGTGCCAGCAGTTCGGGACTAGCGGGGGGCCTGAATGAGCAGTTCTTC,CASSSGLAGGLNEQFF
.,TRBV2,TRBJ2-3,.,TGTGCCAGCAGTGACGGGGCCAGACCCACAGATACGCAGTATTTT,CASSDGARPTDTQYF
.,TRBV4-1,TRBJ2-5,few,TGCGCCAGCAGCCAAGCCAGGGGAGAAATAAAGACCCAGTACTTC,CASSQARGEIKTQYF
.,TRBV20-1,TRBJ1-4,.,TGCAGTGCTAGAGATAGCGGCGGCAATGAAAAACTGTTTTTT,CSARDSGGNEKLFF
TRBD2,TRBV30,TRBJ2-2,.,TGTGCCTGGAGTAGCGGACTAGGGACCGGGGAGCTGTTTTTT,CAWSSGLGTGELFF
.,TRBV11-3,TRBJ1-1,.,TGTGCCAGCAGCTTAGATCTACATAACACTGAAGCTTTCTTT,CASSLDLHNTEAFF
.,TRBV28,TRBJ1-2,.,TGTGCCAGCAGTGAGCGTAAGGCCTACCCCCTCTATGGCTACACCTTC,CASSERKAYPLYGYTF
.,TRBV1,TRBJ2-1,.,TGCACCAGCAGCCAAGGGGGTCCGGCGGGTCGCTCCTACAATGAGCAGTTCTTC,CTSSQGGPAGRSYNEQFF